This is a list of T cell receptor beta chains from one sample in a study of cytomegalovirus exposure and HLA in healthy donors. Clones were read by immunoSEQ multiplex PCR, and TCRdb kept only the in-frame ones, dropping some. Found here are about 110,000 clones, just under 75% of them singletons; the top ten hold roughly 2.5%. Sequenced material: PBMCs. These receptors came from a man aged 50 to 59 in good health and CMV-seropositive. The CDR3 runs from the conserved cysteine through the conserved F or W. D genes are given only for firm matches. Size is stated for part of the rows, as once, few or many counts, or as a class when the clone is expanded.

>TRBD2|TRBJ2-1|16|TRBV5-1|NA
CASTLASGREYNEQFF
TGCGCCAGCACCTTGGCTAGCGGGAGGGAATACAATGAGCAGTTCTTC
>NA|TRBJ1-2|12|TRBV5-1|NA
CASSVEGEGYTF
TGCGCCAGCAGCGTCGAGGGGGAGGGCTACACCTTC
>TRBD1|TRBJ1-1|15|TRBV5-5|NA
CASSMTGVRNTEAFF
TGTGCCAGCAGTATGACAGGGGTCCGGAACACTGAAGCTTTCTTT
>TRBD1|TRBJ1-2|15|TRBV9|NA
CASSPTGTVLYGYTF
TGTGCCAGCTCACCCACCGGGACAGTCCTCTATGGCTACACCTTC
>TRBD1|TRBJ2-2|15|TRBV9|NA
CASSFGTANTGELFF
TGTGCCAGCAGCTTCGGGACAGCTAACACCGGGGAGCTGTTTTTT
>NA|TRBJ2-2|18|TRBV12-5|few
CASGLVPSRALNTGELFF
TGTGCTAGTGGTTTGGTACCATCCAGGGCCCTAAACACCGGGGAGCTGTTTTTT
>NA|TRBJ1-2|11|TRBV7-3|NA
CASSQGSGYTF
TGTGCCAGCAGCCAGGGAAGTGGCTACACCTTC
>NA|TRBJ2-3|18|TRBV27|NA
CASSLSGGGEGFTDTQYF
TGTGCCAGCAGTTTATCGGGAGGGGGTGAGGGATTCACAGATACGCAGTATTTT
>NA|TRBJ2-6|13|TRBV5-1|NA
CASSLRGANVLTF
TGCGCCAGCAGCCTCAGGGGTGCCAACGTCCTGACTTTC
>TRBD1|TRBJ2-2|15|TRBV25-1|NA
CASSDEGGNTGELFF
TGTGCCAGCAGTGATGAAGGGGGCAACACCGGGGAGCTGTTTTTT
>TRBD1|TRBJ1-2|17|TRBV4-2|few
CASSQESPGQAIYGYTF
TGTGCCAGCAGCCAAGAAAGTCCGGGACAGGCAATCTATGGCTACACCTTC
>NA|TRBJ2-5|14|TRBV12-5|NA
CASGLATLRETQYF
TGTGCTAGTGGTTTGGCTACCTTACGGGAGACCCAGTACTTC
>TRBD2|TRBJ2-2|21|TRBV19|few
CASTGGASGRAISSNTGELFF
TGTGCCAGTACGGGCGGGGCTAGCGGGAGAGCCATTAGTTCGAACACCGGGGAGCTGTTTTTT
>NA|TRBJ1-1|16|TRBV19|NA
CASKPYELLLNTEAFF
TGTGCCAGTAAGCCCTATGAGCTCCTTCTTAACACTGAAGCTTTCTTT